Listed here is a single TCR beta chain. Its matching antigen is unknown. This PCR relied on a set of 60 Vbeta primers and 13 Jbeta primers. Produced via immunoSEQ multiplex PCR; TCRdb's table is partial and in-frame only. Of around 150,000 clones listed, 80% to 90% are singletons. This sample was taken from a study of cytomegalovirus exposure and HLA in healthy donors. Overall study results and limits: About 87% or about 30% of the time was how often most TCR beta V segments were productive, according to an earlier analysis. It was confirmed in vitro that a few of the CMV-associated chains were specific for CMV antigens. It emerged from a later analysis that several of the most significant clusters appeared to be linked to common viral pathogens.

The CDR3 is made up of 17 amino acids. Trimming cost V 3 bases and J 5 bases; bases outside gene matches: 12. Germline V gene data show CDR1 as SGDLS and CDR2 as YYNGEE. The source is a man in his fifties in good health and CMV-seropositive. The chain joins TRBV9 to TRBJ2-5, with TRBD2 matching 11 bases. The sample comprised PBMCs. DNA for the CDR3: TGTGCCAGCAGCGAGCCGGCGACTAGCGGGGAGGTTGAGACCCAGTACTTC. Its protein product is CASSEPATSGEVETQYF.